This entry lists 29 T cell receptor beta chains sequenced from one sample in a study of shared clonotypes between healthy human individuals. Some clones are missing from TCRdb's copy, which holds only in-frame ones; the method was immunoSEQ multiplex PCR. The sample contains approximately 2.5 million clones, 80% to 95% of which appear only once. Sequenced sample: naive CD4+ T cells from PBMCs. Subset indicated: CD45RA+ positively selected. The receptor set was obtained from a man aged 18-30 years in good health. Some clones in this sample may be carry-over from other donors' samples.

The gene calls are TRBV7-2 and TRBJ1-2; 7 nucleotides align to TRBD1. V shed 2 bases and J 6 bases; nucleotides not matched to a gene: 9. The CDR3 sequence is 15 residues long. CDR1 and CDR2 (germline): SGHTA, FQGNSA. The CDR3: CASSLNRGRWDGYTF. In nucleotides, the CDR3 is TGTGCCAGCAGCTTAAATAGGGGGCGCTGGGATGGCTACACCTTC.

For the CDR3, the DNA is TGTGCCAGCAGCTTAATTGGCCGAGGCGAAAAACTGTTTTTT. Protein product: CASSLIGRGEKLFF. The J gene is TRBJ1-4, the V gene TRBV5-4; D gene ambiguous. The germline V gene has CDR1 SGHNT and CDR2 YYREEE (reference sequence). V lost 2 bases and J lost 8, with 13 bases in between. CDR3 length: 14 residues.

The chain links TRBV18 to TRBJ1-1, with TRBD1 as a possible D gene (5 bases). The CDR3 covers 13 residues. CDR1 is KGHSH, CDR2 LQKENI, per germline. The V end was cut by 5 bases, the J end by 4 bases, with 11 bases between. CDR3 sequence: CASSRDWSTEAFF. The CDR3 DNA reads TGTGCCAGCTCAAGGGACTGGAGCACTGAAGCTTTCTTT.

The genes are TRBV28 and TRBJ1-5, with D uncertain. The CDR3 contains 11 residues. The V gene lost 1 base and the J gene lost 14 bases, with 9 bases spanning the gap. Germline V gives CDR1 MDHEN, CDR2 SYDVKM. CDR3 nucleotides: TGTGCCAGCAGTTTATCGGAGCAAGAGCATTTT. This encodes CASSLSEQEHF.

The chain couples TRBV18 to TRBJ2-2; 11 nucleotides line up with TRBD2. Germline loops: CDR1 KGHSH, CDR2 LQKENI. After removal of 4 bases from V and 0 bases from J, the junction contained 1 base not matched to a gene. This CDR3 contains 16 residues. CDR3 loop: CASSQGLAANTGELFF. CDR3 sequence (DNA): TGTGCCAGCTCACAGGGACTAGCGGCGAACACCGGGGAGCTGTTTTTT.

The chain joins TRBV7-2 to TRBJ1-5; D remains ambiguous. The CDR3 is 14 residues long. Germline V gives CDR1 SGHTA, CDR2 FQGNSA. V lost 2 bases, J lost 4 bases, and 9 bases lay in between. CDR3 nucleotide sequence: TGTGCCAGCAGCTTATTTTCGGGGAATCAGCCCCAGCATTTT. As protein: CASSLFSGNQPQHF.

This rearrangement joins TRBV28 to TRBJ1-5; D gene uncertain. The ends were cut back, 4 bases at V and 15 bases at J, with 13 bases in the middle. CDR3 length equals 11 residues. From germline, CDR1 is MDHEN and CDR2 SYDVKM. The CDR3 here is CASSYLAATHF. The CDR3 DNA sequence: TGTGCCAGCAGTTATCTGGCGGCCACGCATTTT.

The chain is built from TRBV9 and TRBJ2-5, with 13 positions matching TRBD2. The germline V gene has CDR1 SGDLS and CDR2 YYNGEE. The CDR3 is 16 residues long. The J segment lost 4 bases and the V segment lost 4 bases, leaving 7 bases of the junction unmatched. CDR3 protein: CASSLGLAGIGETQYF. CDR3 DNA sequence: TGTGCCAGCAGCTTGGGACTAGCGGGAATAGGAGAGACCCAGTACTTC.

The rearrangement joins TRBV2 to TRBJ1-5; tentatively, D is TRBD1 (5 bases). This CDR3 is 14 amino acids long. The germline V gene encodes CDR1 SNHLY and CDR2 FYNNEI. V gave up 1 base and J gave up 5 bases, with 9 bases separating them. CDR3 nucleotide sequence: TGTGCCAGCAGTGAAGATAGGGGCGATCAGCCCCAGCATTTT. Its translation is CASSEDRGDQPQHF.

This chain connects TRBV5-1 to TRBJ1-1; D perhaps matches TRBD1 (5 bases). The germline V gene has CDR1 SGHRS and CDR2 YFSETQ. The CDR3 has 12 residues. The V end was cut by 4 bases, the J end by 11 bases, with 15 bases between. The chain's CDR3 is CASSLEEGRAFF. The CDR3 DNA reads as TGCGCCAGCAGCCTTGAAGAGGGGAGGGCTTTCTTT.

The chain employs TRBV5-1 and TRBJ1-1; D unresolved. V lost 2 bases, J lost 7 bases, and 9 bases lay in between. CDR3 length: 12 residues. Germline CDR1 reads SGHRS; CDR2 reads YFSETQ. This CDR3 is CASSLSRYEAFF. CDR3 in DNA: TGCGCCAGCAGCTTATCGAGGTATGAAGCTTTCTTT.

This chain uses TRBV6-4 with TRBJ1-1, with a weak D call TRBD1 (5 bases). The V end lost 5 bases, the J end lost 4 bases, and 20 bases lay between the germline ends. This CDR3 comprises 16 residues. The germline gives CDR1 MRHNA, CDR2 SNTAGT. For the CDR3, the DNA is TGTGCCAGCAGTCGTAACCCCCGGGGCTGGGGCACTGAAGCTTTCTTT. Translation gives CASSRNPRGWGTEAFF.

The CDR3 region has the DNA TGTGCTAGTGGTTCGTGGACTAGCGGCGGGATCTACGAGCAGTACTTC. Translation: CASGSWTSGGIYEQYF. The rearrangement links TRBV12-5 to TRBJ2-7, with 10 bases identical to TRBD2. CDR3 length: 16 amino acids. Germline V lookup: CDR1 LGHNT, CDR2 FRNRAP. With V trimmed by 4 bases and J by 3 bases, 9 bases remained unmatched.

This chain links TRBV29-1 with TRBJ1-1, with a tentative D call TRBD1 (6 bases). CDR1 SQVTM and CDR2 ANQGSEA come from the germline V gene. Trimming took off 7 bases at V and 6 bases at J, with 18 bases between the two ends. The length of the CDR3 is 13 residues. In DNA form, the CDR3 reads TGCAGCGGAGCCACAGGGAAGCGGTCTGAAGCTTTCTTT. Protein: CSGATGKRSEAFF.

The CDR3 loop reads CSVRDRGMTDTQYF. DNA for the CDR3: TGCAGCGTGCGGGACAGGGGCATGACAGATACGCAGTATTTT. This rearrangement joins TRBV29-1 to TRBJ2-3; 10 bases fit TRBD1. With V trimmed by 6 bases and J by 3 bases, 6 bases remained unmatched. CDR1 is SQVTM and CDR2 is ANQGSEA in the germline V gene. This CDR3 is built from 14 residues.

The chain combines TRBV6-1 with TRBJ2-1; D ambiguous. The CDR3 sequence is 15 residues long. CDR1 and CDR2 (germline): MNHNS, SASEGT. The V gene lost 6 bases and the J gene lost 7 bases, with 19 bases spanning the gap. The CDR3 loop reads CASSYGPARANEQFF. CDR3 in DNA: TGTGCCAGCAGCTATGGACCAGCACGGGCTAATGAGCAGTTCTTC.

This clone has a handful of counts. CDR3 loop: CASSQGDGNYGYTF. The CDR3 DNA reads TGCGCCAGCAGCCAAGGGGACGGAAACTATGGCTACACCTTC. The chain couples TRBV4-1 to TRBJ1-2, with a possible D match to TRBD1 (5 bases). Trimming pared 1 base from V and 2 bases from J, leaving 8 bases between. Germline assignment: CDR1 MGHRA and CDR2 YSYEKL. This CDR3 spans 14 amino acids.

This clone was detected only once. The V call is TRBV25-1, the J call TRBJ1-2; no reliable D call. From germline, CDR1 is MGHDK and CDR2 SYGVNS. This CDR3 spans 14 amino acids. V was shortened by 3 bases and J by 7 bases, with 15 bases between the two germline ends. For the CDR3, the DNA is TGTGCCAGCAGTGATGTAGGACTCCTGTTTGGCTACACCTTC. Amino acid sequence: CASSDVGLLFGYTF.

The chain is built from TRBV6-5 and TRBJ2-2, with a tentative D call TRBD1 (5 bases). The CDR3 has 12 amino acids. The germline V gene has CDR1 MNHEY and CDR2 SVGAGI. V dropped 6 bases and J dropped 5 bases, with 7 bases sitting between them. The CDR3 sequence is CASSWTTGELFF. In DNA, the CDR3 is TGTGCCAGCAGCTGGACAACCGGGGAGCTGTTTTTT.

The V and J genes are TRBV2 and TRBJ2-1, with D maybe TRBD1 (6 bases). The CDR3 runs to 13 residues. V lost 5 bases to trimming and J lost 7 bases, with 12 bases between them. Germline V gene lookup returns CDR1 SNHLY and CDR2 FYNNEI. The CDR3 reads CASSYTGLNEQFF. For the CDR3, the DNA is TGTGCCAGCAGTTATACAGGGCTAAATGAGCAGTTCTTC.

This rearrangement joins TRBV6-5 to TRBJ2-1; TRBD2 aligns across 7 bases. CDR1 is MNHEY, CDR2 SVGAGI, per germline. After removal of 4 bases from V and 3 bases from J, the junction contained 9 bases not matched to a gene. The CDR3 contains 16 residues. CDR3 DNA: TGTGCCAGCAGTTTGGGCGGGAGAAAAGTCTACAATGAGCAGTTCTTC. Encoded protein: CASSLGGRKVYNEQFF.

This clone was seen a single time. Within the sample, other DNA sequences also encode this same CDR3. This rearrangement joins TRBV5-4 to TRBJ2-3; maybe TRBD2 (6 bases). The CDR3 length is 15 residues. The V end lost 4 bases, the J end lost 0 bases, and 12 bases lay between the germline ends. Germline assignment: CDR1 SGHNT and CDR2 YYREEE (reference sequence). CDR3 region: CASSPLSGSTDTQYF. CDR3 nucleotide sequence: TGTGCCAGCAGCCCCCTGAGCGGGAGCACAGATACGCAGTATTTT. The whole variable domain, filled in from reference TRBV5-4 and TRBJ2-3, reads ETGVTQSPTHLIKTRGQQVTLRCSSQSGHNTVSWYQQALGQGPQFIFQYYREEENGRGNFPPRFSGLQFPNYSSELNVNALELDDSALYLCASSPLSGSTDTQYFGPGTRLTVL.

The chain has TRBV7-6 and TRBJ1-1; weak D call: TRBD1 (5 bases). Germline CDR1 and CDR2: SGHVS and FNYEAQ. CDR3 length equals 16 residues. The V end lost 2 bases, the J end lost 1 base, and 14 bases lay between the germline ends. Here the CDR3 reads CASSLTSGARNTEAFF. The CDR3 region has the DNA TGTGCCAGCAGCTTAACGTCCGGGGCCCGGAACACTGAAGCTTTCTTT.

V and J are TRBV7-9 and TRBJ1-4; D is uncertain. Trimming stripped 0 bases from V and 5 bases from J, with 10 bases between. CDR1 is SEHNR, CDR2 FQNEAQ, per germline (reference sequence). The CDR3 has 15 residues. CDR3 coding DNA: TGTGCCAGCAGCTTAGCGGGGAGGCAGAATGAAAAACTGTTTTTT. Protein sequence: CASSLAGRQNEKLFF.

The rearrangement links TRBV6-1 to TRBJ2-4, with 7 bases matching TRBD2. After removal of 7 bases from V and 1 base from J, the junction contained 7 bases not matched to a gene. Germline CDR1 reads MNHNS; CDR2 reads SASEGT. This CDR3 comprises 15 residues. The CDR3 loop reads CASTPGRGAKNIQYF. The CDR3 nucleotides read TGTGCCAGCACCCCAGGGCGGGGGGCCAAAAACATTCAGTACTTC.

This chain joins TRBV2 and TRBJ1-2; D is possibly TRBD1 (6 bases). Trimming took 2 bases from V and 0 from J, leaving 10 bases between them. The CDR3 spans 15 residues. Per germline, CDR1 SNHLY and CDR2 FYNNEI. The CDR3 region is CASSEIRGSNYGYTF. CDR3 nucleotide sequence: TGTGCCAGCAGTGAAATCAGGGGTTCTAACTATGGCTACACCTTC.

This clone has a handful of counts. The rearrangement uses TRBV27 and TRBJ2-1, with TRBD2 identical over 8 bases. Germline V gene data show CDR1 as MNHEY and CDR2 as SMNVEV (reference sequence). V lost 5 bases, J lost 7 bases, and 10 bases stayed unmatched. The CDR3 sequence is 15 residues long. CDR3 protein: CASSAGTSGPNEQFF. The CDR3 DNA sequence: TGTGCCAGCAGTGCTGGGACTAGTGGTCCAAATGAGCAGTTCTTC.

The V gene is TRBV11-3, the J gene TRBJ1-1, with D unresolved. CDR1 is SGHNT and CDR2 is YENEEA in the germline V gene. Trimming stripped 3 bases from V and 0 bases from J, with 5 bases between. The CDR3 loop spans 13 amino acids. CDR3 loop: CASSLSVNTEAFF. Written as DNA, the CDR3 is TGTGCCAGCAGCTTGTCAGTGAACACTGAAGCTTTCTTT.

The chain is built from TRBV15 and TRBJ2-5, with a tentative D call TRBD2 (5 bases). The CDR3 consists of 13 residues. V lost 0 bases, J lost 7 bases, and 9 bases lay in between. The germline gives CDR1 LNHNV, CDR2 YYDKDF (reference sequence). CDR3 in DNA: TGTGCCACCAGCAGAGATGGCCGGGGGACCCAGTACTTC. Its translation is CATSRDGRGTQYF.